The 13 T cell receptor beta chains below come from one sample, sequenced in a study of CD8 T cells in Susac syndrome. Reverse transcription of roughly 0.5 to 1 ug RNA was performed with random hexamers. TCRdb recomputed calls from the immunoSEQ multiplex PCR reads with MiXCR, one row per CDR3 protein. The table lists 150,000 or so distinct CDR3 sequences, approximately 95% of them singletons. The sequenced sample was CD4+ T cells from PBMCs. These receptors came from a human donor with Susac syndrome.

The CDR3 here is CSASGAALWVNEQFF. DNA of the CDR3: TGCAGTGCATCCGGCGCAGCTCTTTGGGTCAATGAGCAGTTCTTC. The chain joins TRBV20-1 to TRBJ2-1; D remains unclear. The CDR3 is 15 amino acids. The germline gives CDR1 DFQATT, CDR2 SNEGSKA (reference sequence). The V end was cut by 6 bases, the J end by 6 bases, with 21 bases between.

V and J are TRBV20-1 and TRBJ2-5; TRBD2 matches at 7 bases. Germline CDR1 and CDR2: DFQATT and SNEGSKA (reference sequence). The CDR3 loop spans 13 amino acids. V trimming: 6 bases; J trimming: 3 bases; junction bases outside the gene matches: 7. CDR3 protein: CSALGTTEETQYF. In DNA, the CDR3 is TGCAGTGCCCTAGGGACTACCGAAGAGACCCAGTACTTC.

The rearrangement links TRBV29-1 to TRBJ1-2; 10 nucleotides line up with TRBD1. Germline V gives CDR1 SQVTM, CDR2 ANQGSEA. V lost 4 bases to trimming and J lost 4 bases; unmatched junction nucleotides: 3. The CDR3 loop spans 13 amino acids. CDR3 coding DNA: TGCAGCGTTGGGACAGGGGGGGGCTATGGCTACACCTTC. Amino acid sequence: CSVGTGGGYGYTF.

CDR3 coding DNA: TGCGCCAGCAGCATAGGGACTAGCGATAATGAGCAGTTCTTC. This translates into CASSIGTSDNEQFF. The chain combines TRBV5-1 with TRBJ2-1; 10 bases line up with TRBD2. Trimming removed 4 bases from V and 7 bases from J; junction bases left unmatched: 5. The CDR3 runs to 14 residues. Germline CDR1 SGHRS, CDR2 YFSETQ.

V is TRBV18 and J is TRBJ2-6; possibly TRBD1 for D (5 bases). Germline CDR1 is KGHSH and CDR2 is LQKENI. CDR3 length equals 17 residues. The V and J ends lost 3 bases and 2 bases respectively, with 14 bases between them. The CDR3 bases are TGTGCCAGCTCACCTGAGACAGTTATCCCTGGGGCCAACGTCCTGACTTTC. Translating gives CASSPETVIPGANVLTF.

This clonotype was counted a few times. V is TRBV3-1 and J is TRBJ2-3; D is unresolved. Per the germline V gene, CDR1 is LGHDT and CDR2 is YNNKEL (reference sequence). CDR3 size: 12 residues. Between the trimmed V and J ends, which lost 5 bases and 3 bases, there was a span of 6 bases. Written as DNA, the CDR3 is TGTGCCAGCAGCAGGTTAACAGATACGCAGTATTTT. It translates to CASSRLTDTQYF.

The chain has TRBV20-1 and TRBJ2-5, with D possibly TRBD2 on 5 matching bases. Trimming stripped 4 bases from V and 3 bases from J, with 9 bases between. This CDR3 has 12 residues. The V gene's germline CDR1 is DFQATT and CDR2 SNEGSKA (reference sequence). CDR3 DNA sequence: TGCAGTGCTATGGCGGGTAAAGAGACCCAGTACTTC. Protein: CSAMAGKETQYF.

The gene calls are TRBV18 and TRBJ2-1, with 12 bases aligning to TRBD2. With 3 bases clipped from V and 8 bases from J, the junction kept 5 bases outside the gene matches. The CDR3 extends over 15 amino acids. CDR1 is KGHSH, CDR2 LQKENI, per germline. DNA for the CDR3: TGTGCCAGCTCACCTCTAGCGGGGGGGCCGGATGAGCAGTTCTTC. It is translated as CASSPLAGGPDEQFF.

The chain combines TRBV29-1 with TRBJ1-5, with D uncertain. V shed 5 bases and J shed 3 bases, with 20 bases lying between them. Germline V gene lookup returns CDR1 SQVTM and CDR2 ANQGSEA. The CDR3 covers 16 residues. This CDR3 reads CSVPTLDALPNQPQHF. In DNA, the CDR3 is TGCAGCGTTCCTACCTTGGACGCCTTACCCAATCAGCCCCAGCATTTT.

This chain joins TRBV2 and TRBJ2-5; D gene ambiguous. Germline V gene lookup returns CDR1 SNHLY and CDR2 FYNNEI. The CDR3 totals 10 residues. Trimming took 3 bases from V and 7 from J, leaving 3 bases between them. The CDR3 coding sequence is TGTGCCAGCAGTGAGACGACCCAGTACTTC. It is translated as CASSETTQYF.

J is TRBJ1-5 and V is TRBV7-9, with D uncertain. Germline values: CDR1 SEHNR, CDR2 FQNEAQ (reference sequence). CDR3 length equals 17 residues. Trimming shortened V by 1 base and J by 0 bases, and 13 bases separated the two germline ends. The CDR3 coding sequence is TGTGCCAGCAGCTTAGGTGCGGGTCAATATAGCAATCAGCCCCAGCATTTT. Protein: CASSLGAGQYSNQPQHF.

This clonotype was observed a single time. For the CDR3, the DNA is TGTGCCCTGCCGGGGCACAAAAACATTCAGTACTTC. Encoded protein: CALPGHKNIQYF. The rearrangement links TRBV21-1 to TRBJ2-4; the DNA was not compared with TRBD1, the D call given in the table. TRBV21-1 is an annotated pseudogene. The CDR3 runs to 12 residues.

The CDR3 is CASTLGRETQYF. The CDR3 DNA sequence: TGTGCCAGCACCCTAGGTAGAGAGACCCAGTACTTC. The chain employs TRBV12-3 or TRBV12-4 and TRBJ2-5; no firm D call. This CDR3 region has 12 residues. V was clipped by 7 bases and J by 4 bases, with 10 bases between them.